A single sample is the source of the 12 T cell receptor beta chains below, sequenced in a study of neurological immune-mediated disorders. Via MiXCR, TCRdb re-called the 5' RACE reads, giving one row per CDR3 protein. The sample records about 89,000 distinct CDR3 sequences, 2% to 3% being singletons. The specimen was PBMCs. The receptors stem from a woman aged 25-40 years with multiple sclerosis.

This clonotype showed up many times. V gene TRBV11-1 combines with J gene TRBJ2-3; D not resolved. The CDR3 loop spans 12 amino acids. The germline V and J ends were trimmed by 5 bases and 5 bases, with 8 bases remaining between them. The V gene's germline CDR1 is SGHAT and CDR2 FQDESV (reference sequence). Here the CDR3 reads CASSPPEDTQYF. In DNA form, the CDR3 reads TGTGCCAGCAGCCCGCCGGAAGATACGCAGTATTTT.

Ten or more counts support this clonotype. The CDR3 DNA follows: TGCAGTGCCACTCAGGGGCTCAATCAGCCCCAGCATTTT. The encoded protein is CSATQGLNQPQHF. The V call is TRBV20-1, the J call TRBJ1-5, with D perhaps matching TRBD1 (6 bases). CDR3 length: 13 residues. Per germline, CDR1 DFQATT and CDR2 SNEGSKA (reference sequence). Trimming removed 6 bases from V and 3 bases from J, with 12 bases in between.

This clonotype was seen at least ten times. This chain's CDR3 is CSVRDSPTYEQYF. CDR3 bases: TGCAGCGTTCGGGACTCTCCTACCTACGAGCAGTACTTC. The rearrangement links TRBV29-1 to TRBJ2-7; D is perhaps TRBD2 (6 bases). The CDR3 sequence is 13 residues long. The V gene lost 5 bases and the J gene lost 2 bases, with 13 bases spanning the gap. Germline CDR1 SQVTM, CDR2 ANQGSEA.

This clonotype was observed many times. CDR3 region: CSARYLRGGQAPYGYTF. CDR3 bases: TGCAGTGCTAGATATCTCCGAGGGGGGCAAGCACCTTATGGCTACACCTTC. V is TRBV20-1 and J is TRBJ1-2; D perhaps matches TRBD1 (6 bases). The CDR3 extends over 17 amino acids. The germline gives CDR1 DFQATT, CDR2 SNEGSKA (reference sequence). Trimming pared 2 bases from V and 5 bases from J, leaving 24 bases between.

With regard to this clonotype: This may come from a read error, since a much larger clone is one base off. The rearrangement links TRBV5-1 to TRBJ2-7; TRBD2 might be the D (6 bases). Trimming pared 7 bases from V and 4 bases from J, leaving 21 bases between. The V gene's germline CDR1 is SGHRS and CDR2 YFSETQ. CDR3 length: 15 residues. CDR3 DNA sequence: TGCGCCAGCCGAACCCTAGCGAGAGGCCAGTACGAGCAGTACTTC. This gives the protein CASRTLARGQYEQYF.

This clonotype was recorded at least ten times. The chain links TRBV7-9 to TRBJ2-3; TRBD1 matches at 7 bases. J gave up 2 bases and V 2 bases, and 7 bases lay outside the gene matches. CDR3 length: 16 amino acids. Germline-derived CDR1 and CDR2 are SEHNR and FQNEAQ (reference sequence). In DNA form, the CDR3 reads TGTGCCAGCAGCTTAAGGGGCAGGGGGACCACAGATACGCAGTATTTT. Translated, it gives CASSLRGRGTTDTQYF. Complete variable domain (other parts from reference TRBV7-9 and TRBJ2-3): DTGVSQNPRHKITKRGQNVTFRCDPISEHNRLYWYRQTLGQGPEFLTYFQNEAQLEKSRLLSDRFSAERPKGSFSTLEIQRTEQGDSAMYLCASSLRGRGTTDTQYFGPGTRLTVL.

This clonotype was seen ten or more times. This chain joins TRBV4-3 and TRBJ2-1; D possibly corresponds to TRBD1 (6 bases). The CDR3 length is 14 residues. V lost 4 bases, J lost 10 bases, and 17 bases lay in between. CDR1 is LGHNA and CDR2 is YSLEER in the germline V gene. For the CDR3, the DNA is TGCGCCAGCAGCCGGGAAACAGGGTTGAGAGAGCAGTTCTTC. It is translated as CASSRETGLREQFF.

This clonotype was counted many times. V is TRBV3-1 and J is TRBJ2-3, with 7 bases that match TRBD1. CDR1 is LGHDT and CDR2 is YNNKEL in the germline V gene (reference sequence). The CDR3 sequence is 16 residues long. V shed 3 bases and J 2 bases; nucleotides not matched to a gene: 8. The DNA for the CDR3 is TGTGCCAGCAGCCACCCGGGACAGACTAACACAGATACGCAGTATTTT. Encoded protein: CASSHPGQTNTDTQYF.

This clonotype occurred many times. The V gene is TRBV12-3 or TRBV12-4, the J gene TRBJ2-5, with 10 nucleotides matching TRBD2. The CDR3 contains 12 residues. Losses at the gene ends were 10 bases for V and 5 bases for J; bases not matched to a gene: 4. The CDR3 nucleotides read TGTGCCAACCCTAGCGGGAGTGAGACCCAGTACTTC. Translation gives CANPSGSETQYF.

This clonotype was recorded many times. V is TRBV28 and J is TRBJ2-1; weak D call: TRBD1 (5 bases). V lost 3 bases to trimming and J lost 8 bases, with 11 bases between them. The CDR3 is made up of 13 amino acids. The germline CDR1 and CDR2 sequences are MDHEN and SYDVKM. The chain's CDR3 is CASSLRLQDEQFF. The CDR3 DNA reads as TGTGCCAGCAGTTTGCGTCTACAGGATGAGCAGTTCTTC.

Ten or more counts support this clonotype. This chain links TRBV15 with TRBJ1-2; D is unresolved. Germline V gene sequence: CDR1 LNHNV, CDR2 YYDKDF (reference sequence). Trimming removed 1 base at V and 3 bases at J, with 9 bases between. This CDR3 is built from 14 residues. The DNA for the CDR3 is TGTGCCACCAGCAGAGGTGGAAACGACTATGGCTACACCTTC. This sequence encodes CATSRGGNDYGYTF.

At least ten counts were recorded for this clonotype. CDR3 region: CASSLPITTGQGNQPQHF. CDR3 DNA: TGTGCCAGCAGTTTACCGATAACCACGGGACAGGGCAATCAGCCCCAGCATTTT. The chain combines TRBV28 with TRBJ1-5, with TRBD1 matching 8 bases. Trimming at V came to 2 bases and at J to 2 bases, leaving 11 bases not matched to a gene. The germline CDR1 and CDR2 sequences are MDHEN and SYDVKM. This CDR3 is built from 18 residues. The complete variable domain, with remaining parts taken from reference TRBV28 and TRBJ1-5, reads DVKVTQSSRYLVKRTGEKVFLECVQDMDHENMFWYRQDPGLGLRLIYFSYDVKMKEKGDIPEGYSVSREKKERFSLILESASTNQTSMYLCASSLPITTGQGNQPQHFGDGTRLSIL.